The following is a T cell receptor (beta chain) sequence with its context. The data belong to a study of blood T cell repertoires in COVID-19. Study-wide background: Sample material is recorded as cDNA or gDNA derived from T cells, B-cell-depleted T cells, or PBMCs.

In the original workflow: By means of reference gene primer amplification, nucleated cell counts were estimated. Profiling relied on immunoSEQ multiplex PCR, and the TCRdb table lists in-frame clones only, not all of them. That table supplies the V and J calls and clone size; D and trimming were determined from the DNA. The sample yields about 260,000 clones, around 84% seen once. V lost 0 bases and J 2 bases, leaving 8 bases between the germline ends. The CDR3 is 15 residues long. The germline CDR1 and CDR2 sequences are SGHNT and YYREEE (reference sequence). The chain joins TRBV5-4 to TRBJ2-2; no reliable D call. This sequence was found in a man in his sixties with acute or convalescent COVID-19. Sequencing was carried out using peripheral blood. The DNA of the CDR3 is TGTGCCAGCAGCTTGGCCCGAGGCAACACCGGGGAGCTGTTTTTT. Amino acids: CASSLARGNTGELFF. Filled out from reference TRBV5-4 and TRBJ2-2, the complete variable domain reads ETGVTQSPTHLIKTRGQQVTLRCSSQSGHNTVSWYQQALGQGPQFIFQYYREEENGRGNFPPRFSGLQFPNYSSELNVNALELDDSALYLCASSLARGNTGELFFGEGSRLTVL.